This TCR beta chain comes out of a study of blood T cell repertoires in COVID-19. Study-wide background: Sources were T cells, B-cell-depleted T cells, or PBMCs; the material itself was cDNA or gDNA.

Germline-derived CDR1 and CDR2 are SNHLY and FYNNEI. V was clipped by 1 base and J by 4 bases, with 11 bases between them. The CDR3 runs 15 residues. Measured with immunoSEQ multiplex PCR; TCRdb has only the in-frame clones, and not every one. Among over 250,000 clones listed, 86% were seen once. The V gene is TRBV2, the J gene TRBJ1-5; D perhaps matches TRBD1 (5 bases). Sequenced input: peripheral blood. This sequence was found in a woman aged 70-85 years with COVID-19, enrolled during active disease. This CDR3 reads CASSEGTPSNQPQHF. The CDR3 DNA reads as TGTGCCAGCAGTGAAGGGACACCTTCTAATCAGCCCCAGCATTTT.